Sequencing of this T cell receptor (beta chain) was carried out in a study of tumor and adjacent non-tumor tissue in lung cancer. At the level of the study: The patients, roughly 9 men and about 5 women, were roughly 30 to 76 with stage I to III disease.

Study-wide points: Compared with tumor, normal lung showed significantly lower TCR diversity. In normal lung, the top 100 clones were significantly more dominant than in tumor.

With respect to this clonotype: Its specificity is unknown. Its ends do not fully match the called genes, so a read error is possible.

A modified ARM-PCR protocol with three rounds of nested PCR amplified TCRbeta. TCRdb ran MiXCR on the multiplex PCR reads and lists one entry per CDR3 protein. The sample lists about 200,000 distinct CDR3 sequences, about 71% occurring once. Germline CDR1 and CDR2: DFQATT and SNEGSKA (reference sequence). The CDR3 runs to 14 residues. This sample's RNA came from whole unsorted tissue. This chain joins TRBV20-1 and TRBJ1-1; 10 bases align to TRBD1. This clonotype was sampled from a man between 60 and 70 years old with non-small cell lung cancer. Sequencing used lung tumor tissue. The CDR3 DNA reads TGCAGTGCTAGTTTCGACAGGGGGCTGACTGAAGCTTTCTTC. Its protein product is CSASFDRGLTEAFF.